This TCR beta chain stems from a study of T-cell reconstitution after alpha-beta-depleted transplantation in children. For TCRbeta, the library was prepared with unique molecular identifiers. One entry per CDR3 protein results from TCRdb running MiXCR on the PCR reads. The data hold more than 150,000 distinct CDR3 sequences, with more than 14% observed a single time. This clonotype was detected many times. This CDR3 spans 13 amino acids. The V end was cut by 8 bases, the J end by 7 bases, with 12 bases between. Germline V gene lookup returns CDR1 SGHTA and CDR2 FQGNSA. The receptor comes from a human donor who donated a stem cell graft to a child with acute lymphoblastic leukemia. The chain employs TRBV7-2 and TRBJ1-6; D possibly corresponds to TRBD1 (5 bases). Sample: PBMCs from the stem cell graft donor, taken from the stem cell graft. CDR3: CASGWDVNSPLHF. The CDR3 DNA reads as TGTGCCAGCGGATGGGACGTAAATTCACCCCTCCACTTT.